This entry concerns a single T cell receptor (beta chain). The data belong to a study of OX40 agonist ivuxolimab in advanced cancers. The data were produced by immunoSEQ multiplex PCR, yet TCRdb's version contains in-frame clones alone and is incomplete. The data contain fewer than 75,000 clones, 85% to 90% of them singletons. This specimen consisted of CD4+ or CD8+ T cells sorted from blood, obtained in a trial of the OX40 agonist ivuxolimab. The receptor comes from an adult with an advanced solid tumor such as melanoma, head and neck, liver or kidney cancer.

The CDR3 loop is CASKGQAPNQPQHF. Written as DNA, the CDR3 is TGTGCCAGTAAAGGACAGGCCCCCAATCAGCCCCAGCATTTT. This chain joins TRBV19 and TRBJ1-5, with 7 positions matching TRBD1. Trimming removed 7 bases from V and 3 bases from J; junction bases left unmatched: 6. The CDR3 is 14 amino acids. Germline CDR1 LNHDA, CDR2 SQIVND (reference sequence).